This T cell receptor (beta chain) was found in a study of blood T cell repertoires in COVID-19. Across the whole study: Sites across the United States, Italy and Spain contributed samples from acute and convalescent COVID-19. Sources were T cells, B-cell-depleted T cells, or PBMCs; the material itself was cDNA or gDNA.

In the original workflow: By means of reference gene primer amplification, nucleated cell counts were estimated. The protocol was immunoSEQ multiplex PCR, while the TCRdb copy is restricted to in-frame clones and leaves out a portion. The V and J calls and the clone size are those of that table, but D and trimming were determined from the DNA. The table records approximately 430,000 clones, about nine tenths of them present only once. CDR1 is LNHDA, CDR2 SQIVND, per germline (reference sequence). This CDR3 has 17 amino acids. The V segment lost 5 bases and the J segment 0 bases; nucleotides outside the gene matches: 7.

The V and J genes are TRBV19 and TRBJ1-4, with 9 bases that match TRBD1. Source material: peripheral blood. The receptor was isolated from a woman aged 25-40 years with active or convalescent COVID-19. The chain's CDR3 is CASSSGTGPATNEKLFF. CDR3 nucleotide sequence: TGTGCCAGTAGTTCCGGGACAGGGCCTGCAACTAATGAAAAACTGTTTTTT.